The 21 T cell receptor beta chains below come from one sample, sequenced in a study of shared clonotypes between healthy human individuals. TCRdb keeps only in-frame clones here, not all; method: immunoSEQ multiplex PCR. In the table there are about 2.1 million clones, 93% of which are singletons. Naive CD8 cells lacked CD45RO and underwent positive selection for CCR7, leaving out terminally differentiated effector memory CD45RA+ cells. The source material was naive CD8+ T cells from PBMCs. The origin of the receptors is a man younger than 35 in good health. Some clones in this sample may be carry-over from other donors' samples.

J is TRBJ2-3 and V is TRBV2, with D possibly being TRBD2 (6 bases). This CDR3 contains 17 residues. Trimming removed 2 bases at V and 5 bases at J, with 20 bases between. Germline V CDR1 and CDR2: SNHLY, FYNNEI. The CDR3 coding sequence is TGTGCCAGCAGTGAACGAACTAGCCGTCAAAAAAGAGATACGCAGTATTTT. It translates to CASSERTSRQKRDTQYF.

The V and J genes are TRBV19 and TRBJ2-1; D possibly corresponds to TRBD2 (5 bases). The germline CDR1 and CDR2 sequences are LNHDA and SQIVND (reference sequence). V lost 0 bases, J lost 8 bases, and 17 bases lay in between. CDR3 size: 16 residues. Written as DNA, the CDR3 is TGTGCCAGTAGTATAGATGGACTCCCCATAAACGATGAGCAGTTCTTC. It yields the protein CASSIDGLPINDEQFF.

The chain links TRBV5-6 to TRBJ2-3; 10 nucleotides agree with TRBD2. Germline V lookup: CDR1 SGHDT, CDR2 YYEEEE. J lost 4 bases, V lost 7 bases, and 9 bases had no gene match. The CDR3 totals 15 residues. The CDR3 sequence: CASSWGTSVADTQYF. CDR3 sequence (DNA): TGTGCCAGCTCCTGGGGGACTAGCGTCGCAGATACGCAGTATTTT. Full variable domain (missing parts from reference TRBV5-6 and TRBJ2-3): DAGVTQSPTHLIKTRGQQVTLRCSPKSGHDTVSWYQQALGQGPQFIFQYYEEEERQRGNFPDRFSGHQFPNYSSELNVNALLLGDSALYLCASSWGTSVADTQYFGPGTRLTVL.

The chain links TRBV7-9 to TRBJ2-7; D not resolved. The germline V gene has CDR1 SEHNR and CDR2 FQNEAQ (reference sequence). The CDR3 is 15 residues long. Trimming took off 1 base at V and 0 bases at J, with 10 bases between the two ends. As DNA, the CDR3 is TGTGCCAGCAGCTTAGGCTACCAGAGCTCCTACGAGCAGTACTTC. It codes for CASSLGYQSSYEQYF.

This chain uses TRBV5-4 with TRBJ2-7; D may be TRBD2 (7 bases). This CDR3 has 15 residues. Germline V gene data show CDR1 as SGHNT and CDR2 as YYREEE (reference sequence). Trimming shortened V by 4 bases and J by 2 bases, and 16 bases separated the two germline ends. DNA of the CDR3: TGTGCCAGCAGCCCTTTTAGGGGGGGGACCTACGAGCAGTACTTC. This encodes CASSPFRGGTYEQYF. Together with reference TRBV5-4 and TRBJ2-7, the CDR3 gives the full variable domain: ETGVTQSPTHLIKTRGQQVTLRCSSQSGHNTVSWYQQALGQGPQFIFQYYREEENGRGNFPPRFSGLQFPNYSSELNVNALELDDSALYLCASSPFRGGTYEQYFGPGTRLTVT.

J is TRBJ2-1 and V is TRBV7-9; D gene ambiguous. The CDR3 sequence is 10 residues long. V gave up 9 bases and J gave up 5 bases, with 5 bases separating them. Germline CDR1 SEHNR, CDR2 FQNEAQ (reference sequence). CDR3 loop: CASRNNEQFF. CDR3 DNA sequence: TGTGCCAGTAGAAACAATGAGCAGTTCTTC.

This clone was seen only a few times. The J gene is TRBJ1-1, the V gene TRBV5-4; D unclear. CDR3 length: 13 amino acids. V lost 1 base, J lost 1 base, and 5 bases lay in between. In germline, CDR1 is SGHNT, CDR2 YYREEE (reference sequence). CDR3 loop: CASSLWRNTEAFF. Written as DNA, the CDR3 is TGTGCCAGCAGCTTGTGGAGGAACACTGAAGCTTTCTTT.

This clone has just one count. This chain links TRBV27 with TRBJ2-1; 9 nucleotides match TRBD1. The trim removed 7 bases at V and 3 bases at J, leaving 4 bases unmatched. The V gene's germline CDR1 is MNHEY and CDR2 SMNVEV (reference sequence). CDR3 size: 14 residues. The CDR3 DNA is TGTGCCAGCAAGCCGGGACAGGGCTACAATGAGCAGTTCTTC. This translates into CASKPGQGYNEQFF.

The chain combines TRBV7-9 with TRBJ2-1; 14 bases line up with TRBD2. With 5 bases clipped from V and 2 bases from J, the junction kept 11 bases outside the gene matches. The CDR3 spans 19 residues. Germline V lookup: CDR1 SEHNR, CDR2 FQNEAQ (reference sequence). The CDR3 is CASSRHGTSGRGAYNEQFF. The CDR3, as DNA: TGTGCCAGCAGCCGACACGGGACTAGCGGGAGAGGGGCCTACAATGAGCAGTTCTTC.

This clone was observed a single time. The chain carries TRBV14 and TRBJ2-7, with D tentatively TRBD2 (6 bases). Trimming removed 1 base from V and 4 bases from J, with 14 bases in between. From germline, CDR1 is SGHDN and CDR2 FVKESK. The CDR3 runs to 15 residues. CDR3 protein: CASSQGWEVGYEQYF. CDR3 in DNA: TGTGCCAGCAGCCAAGGATGGGAGGTAGGATACGAGCAGTACTTC.

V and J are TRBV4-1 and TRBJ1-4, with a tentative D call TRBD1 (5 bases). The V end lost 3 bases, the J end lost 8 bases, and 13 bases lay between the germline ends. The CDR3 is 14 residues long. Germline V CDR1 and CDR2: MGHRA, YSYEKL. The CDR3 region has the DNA TGCGCCAGCAGCCAGGGACCTGGTCGAGAAAAACTGTTTTTT. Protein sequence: CASSQGPGREKLFF.

The CDR3 protein is CASSLTAGGGGQPQHF. The CDR3 DNA reads TGTGCCAGCAGTTTAACGGCCGGGGGAGGAGGTCAGCCCCAGCATTTT. The J gene is TRBJ1-5, the V gene TRBV27, with a tentative D call TRBD1 (5 bases). In germline, CDR1 is MNHEY, CDR2 SMNVEV (reference sequence). The CDR3 loop spans 16 amino acids. Trimming removed 2 bases at V and 6 bases at J, with 17 bases between.

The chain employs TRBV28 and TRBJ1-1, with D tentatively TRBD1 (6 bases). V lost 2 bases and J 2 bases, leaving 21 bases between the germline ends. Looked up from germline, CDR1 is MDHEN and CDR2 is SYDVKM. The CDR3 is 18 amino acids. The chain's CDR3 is CASSLGTSHYPQNTEAFF. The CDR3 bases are TGTGCCAGCAGTTTAGGGACATCCCACTACCCTCAAAACACTGAAGCTTTCTTT. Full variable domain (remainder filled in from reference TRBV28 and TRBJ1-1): DVKVTQSSRYLVKRTGEKVFLECVQDMDHENMFWYRQDPGLGLRLIYFSYDVKMKEKGDIPEGYSVSREKKERFSLILESASTNQTSMYLCASSLGTSHYPQNTEAFFGQGTRLTVV.

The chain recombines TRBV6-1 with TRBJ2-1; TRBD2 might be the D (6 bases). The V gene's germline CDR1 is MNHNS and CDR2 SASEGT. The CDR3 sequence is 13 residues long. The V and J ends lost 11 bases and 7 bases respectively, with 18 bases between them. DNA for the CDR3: TGTGCCTCACCGGGACTCTACCTTAATGAGCAGTTCTTC. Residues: CASPGLYLNEQFF.

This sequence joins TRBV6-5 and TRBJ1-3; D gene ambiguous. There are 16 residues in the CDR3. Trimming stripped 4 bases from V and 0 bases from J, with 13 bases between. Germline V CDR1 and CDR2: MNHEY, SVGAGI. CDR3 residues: CASSWAPPSSGNTIYF. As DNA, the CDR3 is TGTGCCAGCAGTTGGGCCCCCCCCTCCTCTGGAAACACCATATATTTT.

The CDR3 spells CASSQVAFIPGGEQYF. The CDR3 bases are TGCGCCAGCAGCCAAGTTGCATTCATCCCCGGCGGCGAGCAGTACTTC. The gene calls are TRBV4-1 and TRBJ2-7, with D hard to call. V was cut by 1 base and J by 6 bases, with 19 bases left in between. CDR1 is MGHRA and CDR2 is YSYEKL in the germline V gene. There are 16 residues in the CDR3.

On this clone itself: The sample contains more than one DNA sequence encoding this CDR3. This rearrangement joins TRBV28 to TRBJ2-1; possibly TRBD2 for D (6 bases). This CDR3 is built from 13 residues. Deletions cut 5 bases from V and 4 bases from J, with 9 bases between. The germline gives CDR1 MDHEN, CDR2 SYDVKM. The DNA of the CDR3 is TGTGCCAGCAGTCCCCGGGGGTACAATGAGCAGTTCTTC. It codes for CASSPRGYNEQFF.

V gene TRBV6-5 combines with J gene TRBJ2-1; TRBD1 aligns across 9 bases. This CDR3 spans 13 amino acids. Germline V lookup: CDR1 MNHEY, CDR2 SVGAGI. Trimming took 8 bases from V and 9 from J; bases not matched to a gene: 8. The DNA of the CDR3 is TGTGCCAGCGAGGACAGGGGTGGCGGTGAGCAGTTCTTC. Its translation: CASEDRGGGEQFF.

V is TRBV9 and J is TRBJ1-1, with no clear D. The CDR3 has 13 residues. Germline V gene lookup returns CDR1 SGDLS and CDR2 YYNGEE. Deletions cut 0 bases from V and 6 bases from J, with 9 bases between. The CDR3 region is CASSVGGRAEAFF. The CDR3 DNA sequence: TGTGCCAGCAGCGTAGGCGGGCGCGCTGAAGCTTTCTTT.

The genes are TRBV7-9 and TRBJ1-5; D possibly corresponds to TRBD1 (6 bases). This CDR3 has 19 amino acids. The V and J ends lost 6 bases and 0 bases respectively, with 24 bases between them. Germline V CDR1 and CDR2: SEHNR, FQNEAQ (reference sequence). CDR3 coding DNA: TGTGCCAGCAGATACAGGGCCGCGCTATTCTTTTATAGCAATCAGCCCCAGCATTTT. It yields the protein CASRYRAALFFYSNQPQHF.

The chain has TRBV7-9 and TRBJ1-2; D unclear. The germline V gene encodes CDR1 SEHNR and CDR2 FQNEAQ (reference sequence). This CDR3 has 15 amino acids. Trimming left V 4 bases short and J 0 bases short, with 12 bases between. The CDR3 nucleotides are TGTGCCAGCAGCTCAACTCACGGGACTAACTATGGCTACACCTTC. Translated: CASSSTHGTNYGYTF.